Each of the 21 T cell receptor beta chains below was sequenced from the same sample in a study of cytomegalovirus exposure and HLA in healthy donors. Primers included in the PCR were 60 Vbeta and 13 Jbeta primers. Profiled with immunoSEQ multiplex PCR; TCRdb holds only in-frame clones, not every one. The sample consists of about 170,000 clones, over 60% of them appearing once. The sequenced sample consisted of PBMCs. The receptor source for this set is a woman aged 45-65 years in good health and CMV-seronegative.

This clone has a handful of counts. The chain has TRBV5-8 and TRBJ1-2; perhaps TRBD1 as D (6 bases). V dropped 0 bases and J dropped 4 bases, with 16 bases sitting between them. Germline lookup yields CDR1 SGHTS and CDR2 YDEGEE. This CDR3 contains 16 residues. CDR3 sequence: CASSLGFEQGIYGYTF. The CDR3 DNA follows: TGTGCCAGCAGCTTGGGATTTGAACAGGGAATCTATGGCTACACCTTC.

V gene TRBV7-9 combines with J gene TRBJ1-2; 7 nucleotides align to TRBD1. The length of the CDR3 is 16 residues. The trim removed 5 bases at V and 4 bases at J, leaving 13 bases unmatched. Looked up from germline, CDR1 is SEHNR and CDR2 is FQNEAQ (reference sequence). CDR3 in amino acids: CASSNGMGQPPYGYTF. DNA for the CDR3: TGTGCCAGCAGCAACGGGATGGGACAGCCTCCCTATGGCTACACCTTC. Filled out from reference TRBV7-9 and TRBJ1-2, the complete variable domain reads DTGVSQNPRHKITKRGQNVTFRCDPISEHNRLYWYRQTLGQGPEFLTYFQNEAQLEKSRLLSDRFSAERPKGSFSTLEIQRTEQGDSAMYLCASSNGMGQPPYGYTFGSGTRLTVV.

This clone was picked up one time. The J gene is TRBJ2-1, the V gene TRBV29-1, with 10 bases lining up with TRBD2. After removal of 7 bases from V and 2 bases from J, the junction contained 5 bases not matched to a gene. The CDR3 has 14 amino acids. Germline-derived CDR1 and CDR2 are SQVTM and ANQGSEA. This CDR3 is CSGTLAGPYNEQFF. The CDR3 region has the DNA TGCAGCGGGACACTAGCGGGACCCTACAATGAGCAGTTCTTC.

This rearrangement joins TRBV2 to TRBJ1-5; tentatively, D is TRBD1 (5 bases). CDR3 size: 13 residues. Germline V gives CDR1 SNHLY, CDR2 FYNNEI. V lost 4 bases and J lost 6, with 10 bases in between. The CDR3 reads CASSAGITQPQHF. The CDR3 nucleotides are TGTGCCAGCAGTGCAGGGATCACTCAGCCCCAGCATTTT. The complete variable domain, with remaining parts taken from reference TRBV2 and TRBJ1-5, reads EPEVTQTPSHQVTQMGQEVILRCVPISNHLYFYWYRQILGQKVEFLVSFYNNEISEKSEIFDDQFSVERPDGSNFTLKIRSTKLEDSAMYFCASSAGITQPQHFGDGTRLSIL.

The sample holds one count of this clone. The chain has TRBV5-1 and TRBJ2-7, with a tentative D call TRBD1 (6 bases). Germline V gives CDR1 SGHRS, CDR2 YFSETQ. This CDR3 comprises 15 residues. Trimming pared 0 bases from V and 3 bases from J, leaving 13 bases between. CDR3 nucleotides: TGCGCCAGCAGCTTGGCAGGGGACATCTACTACGAGCAGTACTTC. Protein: CASSLAGDIYYEQYF.

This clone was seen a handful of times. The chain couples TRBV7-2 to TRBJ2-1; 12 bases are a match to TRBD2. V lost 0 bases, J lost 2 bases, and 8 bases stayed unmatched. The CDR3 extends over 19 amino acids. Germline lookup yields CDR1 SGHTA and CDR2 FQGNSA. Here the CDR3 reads CASSLAGGPSGRAYNEQFF. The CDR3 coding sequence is TGTGCCAGCAGCTTAGCGGGGGGGCCTAGCGGGAGGGCCTACAATGAGCAGTTCTTC.

DNA for the CDR3: TGTGCCAGCAGTCTACCGGGGGGCACAGCTTTCTTT. Protein: CASSLPGGTAFF. The J gene is TRBJ1-1, the V gene TRBV28, with D tentatively TRBD1 (6 bases). The CDR3 runs 12 residues. Per the germline V gene, CDR1 is MDHEN and CDR2 is SYDVKM. V lost 5 bases and J lost 10, with 14 bases in between.

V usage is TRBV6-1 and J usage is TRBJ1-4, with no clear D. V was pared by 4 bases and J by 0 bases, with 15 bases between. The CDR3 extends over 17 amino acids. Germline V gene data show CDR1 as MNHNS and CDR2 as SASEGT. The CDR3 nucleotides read TGTGCCAGCAGTGTTGGGAGACTCGATTCAACTAATGAAAAACTGTTTTTT. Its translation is CASSVGRLDSTNEKLFF.

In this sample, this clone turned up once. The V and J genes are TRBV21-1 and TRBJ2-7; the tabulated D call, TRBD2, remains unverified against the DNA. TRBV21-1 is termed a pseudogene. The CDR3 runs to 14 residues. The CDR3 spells CASSTNTRLYEQYF. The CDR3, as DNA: TGTGCCAGCAGCACGAACACACGACTCTACGAGCAGTACTTC.

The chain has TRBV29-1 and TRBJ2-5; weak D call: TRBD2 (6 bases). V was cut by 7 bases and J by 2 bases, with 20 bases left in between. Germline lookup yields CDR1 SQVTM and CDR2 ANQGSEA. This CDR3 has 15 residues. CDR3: CSARSGGVTQETQYF. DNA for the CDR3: TGCAGCGCACGGTCTGGAGGGGTCACTCAAGAGACCCAGTACTTC.

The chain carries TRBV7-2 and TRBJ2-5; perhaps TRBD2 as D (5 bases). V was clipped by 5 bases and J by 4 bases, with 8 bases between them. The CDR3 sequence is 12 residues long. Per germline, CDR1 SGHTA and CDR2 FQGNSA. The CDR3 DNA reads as TGTGCCAGCAGCCTTCGGGGAGAGACCCAGTACTTC. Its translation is CASSLRGETQYF. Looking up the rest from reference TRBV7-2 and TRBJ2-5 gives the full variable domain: GAGVSQSPSNKVTEKGKDVELRCDPISGHTALYWYRQSLGQGLEFLIYFQGNSAPDKSGLPSDRFSAERTGGSVSTLTIQRTQQEDSAVYLCASSLRGETQYFGPGTRLLVL.

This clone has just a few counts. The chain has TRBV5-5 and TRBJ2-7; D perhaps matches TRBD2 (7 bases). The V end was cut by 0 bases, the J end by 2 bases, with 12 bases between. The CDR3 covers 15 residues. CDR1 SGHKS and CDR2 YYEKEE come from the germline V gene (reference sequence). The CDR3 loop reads CASSLVKGGTYEQYF. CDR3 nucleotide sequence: TGTGCCAGCAGCTTGGTGAAGGGGGGGACCTACGAGCAGTACTTC. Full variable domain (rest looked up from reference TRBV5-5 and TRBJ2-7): DAGVTQSPTHLIKTRGQQVTLRCSPISGHKSVSWYQQVLGQGPQFIFQYYEKEERGRGNFPDRFSARQFPNYSSELNVNALLLGDSALYLCASSLVKGGTYEQYFGPGTRLTVT.

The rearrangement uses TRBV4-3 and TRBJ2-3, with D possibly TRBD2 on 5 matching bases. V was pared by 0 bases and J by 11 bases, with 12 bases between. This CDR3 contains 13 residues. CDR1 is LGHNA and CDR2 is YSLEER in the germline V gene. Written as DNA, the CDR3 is TGCGCCAGCAGCCAAGATGGCCGGGGTGGGCAGTATTTT. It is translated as CASSQDGRGGQYF.

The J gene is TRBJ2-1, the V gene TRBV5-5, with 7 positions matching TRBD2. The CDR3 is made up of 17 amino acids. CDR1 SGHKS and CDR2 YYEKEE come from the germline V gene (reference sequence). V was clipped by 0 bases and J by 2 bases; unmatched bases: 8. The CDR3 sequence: CASSLEDGRTPYNEQFF. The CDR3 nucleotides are TGTGCCAGCAGCTTGGAGGACGGGAGGACCCCCTACAATGAGCAGTTCTTC.

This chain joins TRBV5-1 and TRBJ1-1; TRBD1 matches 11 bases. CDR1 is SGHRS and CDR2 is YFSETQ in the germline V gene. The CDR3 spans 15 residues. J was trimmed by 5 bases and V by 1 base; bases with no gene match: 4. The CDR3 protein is CASSLSGTGGTEAFF. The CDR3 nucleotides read TGCGCCAGCAGCTTGTCCGGGACAGGGGGGACTGAAGCTTTCTTT.

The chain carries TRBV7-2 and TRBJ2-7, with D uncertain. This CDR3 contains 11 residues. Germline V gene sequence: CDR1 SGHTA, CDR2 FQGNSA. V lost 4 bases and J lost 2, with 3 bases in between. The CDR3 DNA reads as TGTGCCAGCAGCTCCACCTACGAGCAGTACTTC. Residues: CASSSTYEQYF.

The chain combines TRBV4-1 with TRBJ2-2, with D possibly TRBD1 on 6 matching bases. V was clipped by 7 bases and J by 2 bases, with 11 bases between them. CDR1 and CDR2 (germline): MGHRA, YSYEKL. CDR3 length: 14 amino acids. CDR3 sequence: CASKGDINTGELFF. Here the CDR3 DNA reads TGCGCCAGCAAAGGGGACATTAACACCGGGGAGCTGTTTTTT.

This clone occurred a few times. CDR3 nucleotides: TGTGCCAGCAGCTTAGTGGCCGATAGCGGGGGGGCCTCTCGGTTTTACAATGAGCAGTTCTTC. Its protein is CASSLVADSGGASRFYNEQFF. This chain connects TRBV7-6 to TRBJ2-1; 11 nucleotides match TRBD2. The V segment lost 1 base and the J segment 4 bases; nucleotides outside the gene matches: 18. CDR3 length: 21 amino acids. Germline CDR1 SGHVS, CDR2 FNYEAQ.

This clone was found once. CDR3 in DNA: TGTGCCAGCAGCCCCGGGAGTAATAGCAATCAGCCCCAGCATTTT. It translates to CASSPGSNSNQPQHF. The J gene is TRBJ1-5, the V gene TRBV7-9, with D hard to call. V lost 5 bases to trimming and J lost 0 bases, with 11 bases between them. This CDR3 is built from 15 residues. Germline V gene sequence: CDR1 SEHNR, CDR2 FQNEAQ (reference sequence).

The CDR3 is CASRPTGQGLGAGANVLTF. CDR3 DNA sequence: TGTGCCAGCAGGCCAACGGGACAGGGACTGGGGGCTGGGGCCAACGTCCTGACTTTC. The rearrangement uses TRBV7-8 and TRBJ2-6; 9 nucleotides line up with TRBD1. The CDR3 contains 19 residues. With V trimmed by 6 bases and J by 2 bases, 14 bases remained unmatched. Germline V gives CDR1 SGHVS, CDR2 FQNEAQ.

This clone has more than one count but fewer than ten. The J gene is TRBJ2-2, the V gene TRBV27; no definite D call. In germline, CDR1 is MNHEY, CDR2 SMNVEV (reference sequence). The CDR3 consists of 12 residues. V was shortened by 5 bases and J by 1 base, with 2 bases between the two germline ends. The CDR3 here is CASSLNTGELFF. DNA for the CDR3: TGTGCCAGCAGTCTGAACACCGGGGAGCTGTTTTTT.